This entry lists 21 T cell receptor beta chains sequenced from one sample in a study of T cell changes during pregnancy in multiple sclerosis. Using immunoSEQ multiplex PCR, the repertoire was profiled, and TCRdb retains in-frame clones only, with some absent. The table records roughly 30,000 clones, around 90% of them present only once. Here the sequenced sample was CD8+ T cells from peripheral blood mononuclear cells, taken before pregnancy. The receptors shown here come from a female donor with multiple sclerosis, enrolled in a pregnancy study.

The CDR3 DNA follows: TGTGCCAGCAGTACAGAAGACAGTGCACCCCTCCACTTT. This gives the protein CASSTEDSAPLHF. This chain uses TRBV6-5 with TRBJ1-6, with D maybe TRBD1 (5 bases). CDR1 is MNHEY, CDR2 SVGAGI, per germline. The CDR3 has 13 residues. Trimming removed 5 bases at V and 11 bases at J, with 13 bases between.

As DNA, the CDR3 is TGTGCCAGTAGTATAGGGGGGGGCTCCTACAATGAGCAGTTCTTC. Residues: CASSIGGGSYNEQFF. The V call is TRBV19, the J call TRBJ2-1, with 7 bases aligning to TRBD2. The CDR3 has 15 residues. With V trimmed by 1 base and J by 0 bases, 0 bases remained unmatched. The germline gives CDR1 LNHDA, CDR2 SQIVND (reference sequence).

This chain links TRBV30 with TRBJ2-3; 8 positions match TRBD2. Germline values: CDR1 GTSNPN, CDR2 SVGIG (reference sequence). The CDR3 has 16 amino acids. The junction had 9 bases not matched to a gene; V was cut back by 3 bases and J by 1 base. Here the CDR3 DNA reads TGTGCCTGGAGCCTCCTGGGGCGGGGGGGCACAGATACGCAGTATTTT. Protein product: CAWSLLGRGGTDTQYF.

The chain recombines TRBV28 with TRBJ1-5, with D perhaps matching TRBD1 (6 bases). The CDR3 covers 15 residues. Germline values: CDR1 MDHEN, CDR2 SYDVKM. V lost 10 bases, J lost 3 bases, and 19 bases lay in between. CDR3 loop: CATGGPGRINQPQHF. The CDR3, as DNA: TGTGCCACGGGGGGCCCGGGACGGATCAATCAGCCCCAGCATTTT.

The CDR3 reads CASSQGQGPNQPQHF. The CDR3 DNA reads as TGCGCCAGCAGCCAAGGACAGGGCCCCAATCAGCCCCAGCATTTT. J is TRBJ1-5 and V is TRBV4-1; 7 positions match TRBD1. From germline, CDR1 is MGHRA and CDR2 YSYEKL. After removal of 1 base from V and 3 bases from J, the junction contained 3 bases not matched to a gene. The CDR3 length is 15 residues.

The DNA of the CDR3 is TGTGCCAGCAGCTCCCAGGGGACTGAAGCTTTCTTT. Amino acids: CASSSQGTEAFF. The V and J genes are TRBV7-6 and TRBJ1-1; D may be TRBD1 (6 bases). This CDR3 has 12 residues. The germline V gene encodes CDR1 SGHVS and CDR2 FNYEAQ. The V end lost 4 bases, the J end lost 5 bases, and 8 bases lay between the germline ends. The whole variable domain, filled in from reference TRBV7-6 and TRBJ1-1, reads GAGVSQSPRYKVTKRGQDVALRCDPISGHVSLYWYRQALGQGPEFLTYFNYEAQQDKSGLPNDRFSAERPEGSISTLTIQRTEQRDSAMYRCASSSQGTEAFFGQGTRLTVV.

The rearrangement joins TRBV4-3 to TRBJ2-7, with 7 nucleotides matching TRBD1. Germline V lookup: CDR1 LGHNA, CDR2 YSLEER. Trimming took 1 base from V and 2 from J; bases not matched to a gene: 2. The CDR3 consists of 14 residues. CDR3 nucleotide sequence: TGCGCCAGCAGCCAAGGGACAGGAACCTACGAGCAGTACTTC. This gives the protein CASSQGTGTYEQYF.

This chain links TRBV9 with TRBJ2-2, with D unclear. Germline CDR1 is SGDLS and CDR2 is YYNGEE. The CDR3 has 13 residues. V lost 2 bases and J lost 0, with 2 bases in between. CDR3 residues: CASSVTNTGELFF. For the CDR3, the DNA is TGTGCCAGCAGCGTCACGAACACCGGGGAGCTGTTTTTT.

This chain links TRBV18 with TRBJ1-1; D perhaps matches TRBD1 (5 bases). Germline V CDR1 and CDR2: KGHSH, LQKENI. Trimming took off 3 bases at V and 4 bases at J, with 15 bases between the two ends. The CDR3 consists of 15 residues. The CDR3 DNA is TGTGCCAGCTCACCGTCGGGGGAGGAGAGCACTGAAGCTTTCTTT. It encodes CASSPSGEESTEAFF.

In its sample, this clone was seen once. The J gene is TRBJ1-1, the V gene TRBV7-6; 7 bases agree with TRBD1. This CDR3 is 14 amino acids long. CDR1 is SGHVS and CDR2 is FNYEAQ in the germline V gene. After removal of 6 bases from V and 5 bases from J, the junction contained 9 bases not matched to a gene. As DNA, the CDR3 is TGTGCCAGCAGTCGTAGACAGGGTCCAACTGAAGCTTTCTTT. Translated, it gives CASSRRQGPTEAFF.

This clone was seen once. The rearrangement uses TRBV4-2 and TRBJ2-1; 11 bases fit TRBD2. Trimming removed 0 bases from V and 2 bases from J; junction bases left unmatched: 0. The CDR3 extends over 16 amino acids. CDR1 LGHNA and CDR2 YNFKEQ come from the germline V gene. The CDR3, as DNA: TGTGCCAGCAGCCAAGATAGCGGGGGGGCCTACAATGAGCAGTTCTTC. Its protein product is CASSQDSGGAYNEQFF.

The rearrangement joins TRBV19 to TRBJ1-1, with unresolved D. CDR1 and CDR2 from the germline V gene are LNHDA and SQIVND (reference sequence). CDR3 length: 12 residues. Trimming took 6 bases from V and 10 from J, leaving 15 bases between them. CDR3 DNA sequence: TGTGCCAGTAGGGGCGGAGGGTTTGGAGCTTTCTTT. Translating gives CASRGGGFGAFF.

The chain joins TRBV29-1 to TRBJ2-1; TRBD2 aligns across 12 bases. J was trimmed by 7 bases and V by 7 bases; bases with no gene match: 5. There are 13 residues in the CDR3. CDR1 and CDR2 (germline): SQVTM, ANQGSEA. CDR3 sequence: CSEWTSGENEQFF. In nucleotides, the CDR3 is TGCAGCGAGTGGACTAGCGGGGAGAATGAGCAGTTCTTC.

This clone came up once. The chain is built from TRBV10-3 and TRBJ2-7; D call uncertain. The CDR3 totals 13 residues. V lost 6 bases, J lost 3 bases, and 12 bases lay in between. Germline values: CDR1 ENHRY, CDR2 SYGVKD. CDR3 amino acids: CAISPDTSYEQYF. For the CDR3, the DNA is TGTGCCATCAGCCCCGACACGAGCTACGAGCAGTACTTC.

The DNA of the CDR3 is TGTGCCAGCAGTTCGCTGACAGACTCCTATAATTCACCCCTCCACTTT. Residues: CASSSLTDSYNSPLHF. The rearrangement uses TRBV28 and TRBJ1-6; maybe TRBD1 (5 bases). V lost 4 bases, J lost 0 bases, and 10 bases lay in between. The CDR3 is 16 residues long. Germline V gene data show CDR1 as MDHEN and CDR2 as SYDVKM.

The V and J genes are TRBV13 and TRBJ1-2; D unclear. The germline gives CDR1 PRHDT, CDR2 FYEKMQ (reference sequence). Trimming shortened V by 3 bases and J by 6 bases, and 8 bases separated the two germline ends. CDR3 size: 12 residues. The CDR3 sequence: CASSFGRDGYTF. CDR3 sequence (DNA): TGTGCCAGCAGCTTTGGGAGGGATGGCTACACCTTC.

The chain recombines TRBV18 with TRBJ2-7; D remains ambiguous. The length of the CDR3 is 15 residues. The germline V and J ends were trimmed by 2 bases and 0 bases, with 11 bases remaining between them. Germline V lookup: CDR1 KGHSH, CDR2 LQKENI. CDR3 DNA sequence: TGTGCCAGCTCACCAACGGTCCGACACTCCTACGAGCAGTACTTC. This gives the protein CASSPTVRHSYEQYF.

V and J are TRBV6-1 and TRBJ1-5; 8 bases agree with TRBD1. CDR1 MNHNS and CDR2 SASEGT come from the germline V gene. Unmatched junction bases numbered 9, after V lost 4 bases and J lost 7 bases. This CDR3 comprises 15 residues. The CDR3 region is CASSASGGAIQPQHF. The DNA of the CDR3 is TGTGCCAGCAGTGCCTCAGGGGGCGCGATCCAGCCCCAGCATTTT.

The chain uses TRBV2 and TRBJ2-1; 10 nucleotides match TRBD2. CDR1 is SNHLY and CDR2 is FYNNEI in the germline V gene. The J segment lost 4 bases and the V segment lost 6 bases, leaving 6 bases of the junction unmatched. The CDR3 is 15 amino acids. DNA of the CDR3: TGTGCCAGCAGGCGAGCGGGGGGGCGTTACAATGAGCAGTTCTTC. Amino acid sequence: CASRRAGGRYNEQFF.

Of note for this clone: Other DNA sequences in the sample encode the same CDR3. The chain is built from TRBV5-6 and TRBJ2-2; 10 bases map to TRBD1. V lost 2 bases, J lost 5 bases, and 3 bases stayed unmatched. Germline V gene sequence: CDR1 SGHDT, CDR2 YYEEEE. CDR3 size: 15 residues. Written as DNA, the CDR3 is TGTGCCAGCAGCTTTGGGACAGGGGTGACCGGGGAGCTGTTTTTT. Residues: CASSFGTGVTGELFF.

The chain couples TRBV13 to TRBJ2-1; 12 bases map to TRBD2. The J segment lost 13 bases and the V segment lost 5 bases, leaving 6 bases of the junction unmatched. Germline V gene sequence: CDR1 PRHDT, CDR2 FYEKMQ (reference sequence). CDR3 length: 13 amino acids. The CDR3 sequence: CASSPLAGGFQFF. The CDR3 DNA reads as TGTGCCAGCAGCCCGCTAGCGGGGGGGTTCCAGTTCTTC.